The clone carrying this TCR beta chain was observed a single time. The antigen is unknown. This specimen comes from a study of T cells after yellow fever vaccination. Study summary: Preparation of fractions with low cell numbers was performed using SMART-Seq v4 Ultra Low Input. Study observations and caveats: Detected again after the booster were most primary-vaccination clones, at 95% to 98% CD4 and roughly 88% CD8.

Germline CDR1 and CDR2: SGHTA and FQGTGA. The CDR3 extends over 14 amino acids. Unmatched junction bases numbered 4, after V lost 5 bases and J lost 3 bases. Making TCR cDNA involved 5'RACE template switching, which added UMIs and a universal primer site. MiXCR, run by TCRdb on the 5' RACE reads, gives a single entry per CDR3 protein. The sample holds under 300,000 distinct CDR3 sequences, less than 8.5% seen once. The J gene is TRBJ1-1, the V gene TRBV7-3; the match to TRBD1 covers 9 bases. This specimen was CD4+ T cells sorted from PBMCs, taken 15 days after the yellow fever booster vaccination. This TCR was recovered from a man younger than 45 who received the YFV17D yellow fever vaccine. CDR3 protein: CASSGRDRDTEAFF. The CDR3 nucleotides read TGTGCCAGCAGCGGCCGGGACAGGGACACTGAAGCTTTCTTT. The full variable domain, in which reference TRBV7-3 and TRBJ1-1 provide the parts outside the CDR3, is GAGVSQTPSNKVTEKGKYVELRCDPISGHTALYWYRQSLGQGPEFLIYFQGTGAADDSGLPNDRFFAVRPEGSVSTLKIQRTERGDSAVYLCASSGRDRDTEAFFGQGTRLTVV.